This T cell receptor beta chain was sequenced during a study of T cells expressing NK-cell markers. On the study more broadly: The study drew TCR beta repertoires from sorted CD3+CD56+NKG2C+, CD3+CD56+NKG2C- and CD3+CD56-NKG2C+ T cells. One of eight sequenced donors was HCMV-seronegative; the other seven were seropositive.

CDR3 length: 11 residues. Germline CDR1 is SEHNR and CDR2 is FQNEAQ (reference sequence). TCRdb re-called the 5' RACE reads and catalogs CDR3 proteins one per entry, DNA excluded. The sample's table shows almost 450,000 distinct CDR3 sequences. This sequence originates from a woman between 18 and 75 years old in good health. The V and J genes are TRBV7-9 and TRBJ1-1. Sample: blood T cells: a sorted CD56 or NKG2C T cell subset, CD4+ or CD8+ T cells, or bulk PBMC T cells (not recorded which). The CDR3 loop is CASSLAAEAFF.